A single sample is the source of the 15 T cell receptor beta chains below, sequenced in a study of blood T cell repertoires in COVID-19. Profiling relied on immunoSEQ multiplex PCR, and the TCRdb table lists in-frame clones only, not all of them. The sample has around 200,000 clones; roughly 90% are singletons. The sample comprised PBMCs or T cells enriched from blood (not recorded which). These receptors all stem from a young woman who had recovered from COVID-19.

The chain links TRBV4-3 to TRBJ1-5; D gene uncertain. V was clipped by 2 bases and J by 5 bases, with 13 bases between them. The CDR3 is made up of 15 amino acids. The germline gives CDR1 LGHNA, CDR2 YSLEER. The CDR3 sequence is CASSQLLQSDQPQHF. CDR3 nucleotides: TGCGCCAGCAGCCAACTATTACAGTCTGATCAGCCCCAGCATTTT.

The chain combines TRBV6-5 with TRBJ1-6, with 8 bases lining up with TRBD1. The V gene's germline CDR1 is MNHEY and CDR2 SVGAGI. Trimming took 5 bases from V and 10 from J; bases not matched to a gene: 10. This CDR3 spans 15 amino acids. This chain's CDR3 is CASSITGTGRSPLHF. The CDR3 DNA reads TGTGCCAGCAGTATCACCGGGACAGGAAGATCACCCCTCCACTTT.

The gene calls are TRBV9 and TRBJ1-1, with unresolved D. V gave up 1 base and J gave up 5 bases, with 9 bases separating them. The V gene's germline CDR1 is SGDLS and CDR2 YYNGEE. The CDR3 covers 13 residues. The CDR3 DNA is TGTGCCAGCAGCGTAACCGAGAGGACTGAAGCTTTCTTT. Protein sequence: CASSVTERTEAFF.

This chain joins TRBV9 and TRBJ1-2, with 8 positions matching TRBD1. Trimming cost V 4 bases and J 8 bases; bases outside gene matches: 10. Per the germline V gene, CDR1 is SGDLS and CDR2 is YYNGEE. The CDR3 has 14 amino acids. The CDR3 protein is CASSTRTGLEGYTF. The CDR3, as DNA: TGTGCCAGCAGCACTCGGACAGGGCTCGAGGGCTACACCTTC.

V gene TRBV28 combines with J gene TRBJ2-1, with 9 bases identical to TRBD2. This CDR3 is 16 amino acids long. Germline values: CDR1 MDHEN, CDR2 SYDVKM. V shed 6 bases and J 0 bases; nucleotides not matched to a gene: 6. CDR3 protein: CASRAPGLASYNEQFF. The CDR3 bases are TGTGCCAGCAGGGCCCCGGGACTAGCCTCCTACAATGAGCAGTTCTTC.

V gene TRBV12-5 combines with J gene TRBJ1-3; D might be TRBD1 (6 bases). From germline, CDR1 is LGHNT and CDR2 FRNRAP. The CDR3 is 14 amino acids. Trimming removed 4 bases at V and 4 bases at J, with 11 bases between. The CDR3 DNA reads TGTGCTAGTGGTTCTCAGGGGTACGGAAACACCATATATTTT. This sequence encodes CASGSQGYGNTIYF.

The V and J genes are TRBV4-3 and TRBJ1-5, with D possibly TRBD1 on 5 matching bases. Deletions cut 0 bases from V and 0 bases from J, with 9 bases between. Germline loops: CDR1 LGHNA, CDR2 YSLEER. This CDR3 comprises 16 residues. This chain's CDR3 is CASSQDLRGSNQPQHF. DNA for the CDR3: TGCGCCAGCAGCCAAGATCTAAGGGGTAGCAATCAGCCCCAGCATTTT.

The rearrangement joins TRBV4-3 to TRBJ2-2, with 12 positions matching TRBD2. Germline CDR1 reads LGHNA; CDR2 reads YSLEER. CDR3 length equals 20 residues. V was pared by 0 bases and J by 0 bases, with 8 bases of the junction left unmatched. In DNA form, the CDR3 reads TGCGCCAGCAGCCAAGATAGGTCTAGCGGGGGGGAATCGAACACCGGGGAGCTGTTTTTT. It is translated as CASSQDRSSGGESNTGELFF.

The chain employs TRBV7-9 and TRBJ2-2, with D perhaps matching TRBD2 (6 bases). This CDR3 has 14 residues. CDR1 and CDR2 from the germline V gene are SEHNR and FQNEAQ (reference sequence). The germline V and J ends were trimmed by 5 bases and 7 bases, with 14 bases remaining between them. The CDR3 DNA reads TGTGCCAGCAGCCCTTCGCGGGGTCACGGGGAGCTGTTTTTT. It encodes CASSPSRGHGELFF.

The V and J genes are TRBV7-8 and TRBJ1-1, with a tentative D call TRBD1 (5 bases). Between the trimmed V and J ends, which lost 1 base and 5 bases, there was a span of 11 bases. The CDR3 spans 14 residues. Per germline, CDR1 SGHVS and CDR2 FQNEAQ. CDR3: CASSLVQGGTEAFF. In DNA form, the CDR3 reads TGTGCCAGCAGCTTAGTCCAGGGAGGGACTGAAGCTTTCTTT.

The chain is built from TRBV12-5 and TRBJ2-7; D perhaps matches TRBD2 (6 bases). Trimming shortened V by 6 bases and J by 3 bases, and 15 bases separated the two germline ends. Germline-derived CDR1 and CDR2 are LGHNT and FRNRAP. The CDR3 length is 14 residues. For the CDR3, the DNA is TGTGCTAGTGGAAACTTTAGCGGCCACTACGAGCAGTACTTC. Protein: CASGNFSGHYEQYF. Full variable domain (rest looked up from reference TRBV12-5 and TRBJ2-7): DARVTQTPRHKVTEMGQEVTMRCQPILGHNTVFWYRQTMMQGLELLAYFRNRAPLDDSGMPKDRFSAEMPDATLATLKIQPSEPRDSAVYFCASGNFSGHYEQYFGPGTRLTVT.

The V gene is TRBV24-1, the J gene TRBJ2-7; D might be TRBD2 (5 bases). The germline gives CDR1 KGHDR, CDR2 SFDVKD. The CDR3 contains 13 residues. V was cut by 7 bases and J by 7 bases, with 16 bases left in between. The CDR3 here is CATSRTWMREQYF. CDR3 nucleotides: TGTGCCACCAGCCGGACTTGGATGAGGGAGCAGTACTTC.

The gene calls are TRBV12-3 or TRBV12-4 and TRBJ1-2; D unclear. Trimming cost V 2 bases and J 12 bases, with 13 bases left between them. There are 12 residues in the CDR3. The CDR3 protein is CASSLIRESDTF. CDR3 in DNA: TGTGCCAGCAGTTTAATCCGCGAGTCTGACACCTTC.

The gene calls are TRBV27 and TRBJ2-1; 13 positions match TRBD2. Germline-derived CDR1 and CDR2 are MNHEY and SMNVEV (reference sequence). V was clipped by 7 bases and J by 6 bases; unmatched bases: 12. This CDR3 is 17 amino acids long. CDR3 coding DNA: TGTGCCAGCACCCGGACTAGCGGGGGCCGATTCCCCAATGAGCAGTTCTTC. Protein: CASTRTSGGRFPNEQFF.

The chain couples TRBV11-2 to TRBJ1-2; no firm D call. Between the trimmed V and J ends, which lost 1 base and 4 bases, there was a span of 7 bases. The CDR3 runs 13 residues. Germline lookup yields CDR1 SGHAT and CDR2 FQNNGV. The CDR3 bases are TGTGCCAGCAGCTTAGGTAACAGCTATGGCTACACCTTC. Amino acid sequence: CASSLGNSYGYTF.